The sequence of this TCR beta chain was determined in a study of TIL therapy for anti-PD-1-resistant metastatic lung cancer. Study summary: Tumors had a median PD-L1 proportion score of approximately 5.5%. Study observations and caveats: TIL clonotype persistence in blood showed no apparent association with response.

As regards this clone: As yet, its antigen is unknown.

Time point given: pre-treatment sample, taken before nivolumab and TIL therapy. The libraries were made with immunoSEQ v3. Libraries were sequenced to around 2 million read pairs (survey) or about 5-6 million (deep). The assay was immunoSEQ multiplex PCR, and TCRdb's table has in-frame clones only and misses some. Of some 46,000 clones listed, around three quarters were seen once; the top ten hold about 14%. Trimming shortened V by 5 bases and J by 4 bases, and 17 bases separated the two germline ends. Germline V gene data show CDR1 as SEHNR and CDR2 as FQNEAQ (reference sequence). The CDR3 is made up of 15 amino acids.

The source material was blood, sampled at baseline. V usage is TRBV7-9 and J usage is TRBJ1-1; D might be TRBD1 (6 bases). This sequence originates from a man aged 70-80 years with non-small cell lung cancer. CDR3 amino acids: CASSRLDDRRTEAFF. The CDR3 nucleotides are TGTGCCAGCAGCCGGTTAGATGACAGGCGCACTGAAGCTTTCTTT.